Listed below are T cell receptor beta chains from one sample, sequenced in a study of blood T cell repertoires in COVID-19. Assay used: immunoSEQ multiplex PCR; TCRdb lists only in-frame clones, some missing. The sample has 200,000 to 250,000 clones, approximately 90% seen once; the top ten hold about 3.5%. The sequenced material came from PBMCs or T cells enriched from blood (not recorded which). The receptors originated from a woman aged 18-29 years in a cohort exposed to, infected with or recovered from COVID-19 (not recorded which). Both conserved end residues are part of each CDR3. The D gene is left open where the match is weak. Size is omitted from some rows. Given values are once, few, many or a class for expanded clones.

D,length,size,V,J,CDR3,DNA
TRBD1,13,NA,TRBV5-1,TRBJ1-1,CASSDQGDTEAFF,TGCGCCAGCAGCGATCAGGGGGACACTGAAGCTTTCTTT
TRBD1,16,NA,TRBV29-1,TRBJ1-4,CSVGDSRRYASEKLFF,TGCAGCGTGGGGGACAGTCGGCGGTATGCAAGTGAAAAACTGTTTTTT
TRBD1,19,NA,TRBV4-1,TRBJ2-1,CASSRQDWGQGGGLNEQFF,TGCGCCAGCAGCCGACAAGACTGGGGACAGGGAGGAGGACTGAATGAGCAGTTCTTC
TRBD2,15,NA,TRBV5-1,TRBJ2-3,CASTSGAGAPDTQYF,TGCGCCAGCACAAGCGGAGCGGGAGCCCCAGATACGCAGTATTTT
NA,12,once,TRBV28,TRBJ1-2,CASSLLNYGYTF,TGTGCCAGCAGTTTACTAAACTATGGCTACACCTTC
TRBD2,17,NA,TRBV5-1,TRBJ2-3,CASSSILAGGGVDTQYF,TGCGCCAGCAGCTCCATACTAGCGGGAGGAGGTGTCGATACGCAGTATTTT
NA,14,NA,TRBV5-1,TRBJ2-5,CASSLPTGLETQYF,TGCGCCAGCAGCTTGCCTACAGGTTTGGAGACCCAGTACTTC
NA,11,few,TRBV30,TRBJ2-1,CAWSRGNEQFF,TGTGCCTGGAGTAGGGGAAACGAGCAGTTCTTC
TRBD1,17,once,TRBV7-3,TRBJ2-6,CASSPGTGAGGANVLTF,TGTGCCAGCAGCCCCGGGACAGGGGCGGGTGGGGCCAACGTCCTGACTTTC
NA,15,NA,TRBV5-4,TRBJ2-2,CASSQVGAGTGELFF,TGTGCCAGCAGTCAGGTGGGGGCGGGCACCGGGGAGCTGTTTTTT
NA,14,NA,TRBV28,TRBJ1-1,CASAVDRGNTEAFF,TGTGCCAGCGCTGTTGATAGAGGGAACACTGAAGCTTTCTTT
TRBD1,14,NA,TRBV6-6,TRBJ2-7,CASNTGTGSPSWYF,TGTGCCAGCAATACCGGGACAGGGTCCCCTTCTTGGTACTTC
NA,15,NA,TRBV11-2,TRBJ1-1,CASSSPGGGLAEAFF,TGTGCCAGCAGCTCCCCTGGAGGAGGGCTAGCTGAAGCTTTCTTT
TRBD2,15,NA,TRBV5-1,TRBJ2-7,CASSARAGASYEQYF,TGCGCCAGCAGCGCTCGAGCGGGAGCCTCCTACGAGCAGTACTTC
NA,14,once,TRBV15,TRBJ1-6,CATSIPGAHSPLHF,TGTGCCACCAGCATCCCAGGGGCTCATTCACCCCTCCACTTT
NA,15,NA,TRBV28,TRBJ1-5,CASSLRLYSNQPQHF,TGTGCCAGCAGTCTCAGACTGTATAGCAATCAGCCCCAGCATTTT
NA,13,NA,TRBV5-1,TRBJ1-2,CASSLTENYGYTF,TGCGCCAGCAGCTTAACAGAAAACTATGGCTACACCTTC
NA,15,NA,TRBV7-9,TRBJ2-2,CASSSSVPNTGELFF,TGTGCCAGCAGCTCTAGCGTTCCGAACACCGGGGAGCTGTTTTTT
NA,13,NA,TRBV28,TRBJ1-5,CASSPGGGQPQHF,TGTGCCAGCAGTCCCGGGGGGGGTCAGCCCCAGCATTTT
TRBD1,15,NA,TRBV7-3,TRBJ2-5,CASSPVPTGEETQYF,TGTGCCAGCAGCCCAGTCCCGACAGGGGAAGAGACCCAGTACTTC
TRBD2,14,NA,TRBV28,TRBJ2-7,CASTEGGGLYEQYF,TGTGCCAGCACCGAAGGCGGGGGGCTCTACGAGCAGTACTTC
TRBD2,13,NA,TRBV29-1,TRBJ2-1,CSVGLRTYNEQFF,TGCAGCGTGGGACTACGGACCTACAATGAGCAGTTCTTC
NA,13,NA,TRBV7-9,TRBJ1-1,CASSPVPDTEAFF,TGTGCCAGCAGCCCCGTACCGGACACTGAAGCTTTCTTT
NA,15,once,TRBV2,TRBJ1-3,CASSVLSFSGNTIYF,TGTGCCAGCAGTGTATTGAGTTTCTCTGGAAACACCATATATTTT
NA,14,NA,TRBV11-2,TRBJ2-7,CASSRQGGQYEQYF,TGTGCCAGCAGCCGTCAAGGAGGGCAATACGAGCAGTACTTC
NA,15,NA,TRBV4-2,TRBJ1-5,CASSQDPGVNQPQHF,TGTGCCAGCAGCCAAGATCCCGGGGTCAATCAGCCCCAGCATTTT
NA,14,NA,TRBV19,TRBJ2-5,CASSISGGKKTQYF,TGTGCCAGTAGTATTTCAGGAGGAAAAAAGACCCAGTACTTC
TRBD1,15,few,TRBV24-1,TRBJ2-7,CATSDPRQGAYEQYF,TGTGCCACCAGTGATCCTCGACAGGGTGCCTACGAGCAGTACTTC
TRBD2,14,NA,TRBV7-9,TRBJ2-1,CASRSGRAADEQFF,TGTGCCAGCAGAAGCGGGAGGGCCGCGGATGAGCAGTTCTTC
NA,14,NA,TRBV4-1,TRBJ1-2,CASSRPDSLGGYTF,TGCGCCAGCAGCCGCCCGGACAGTCTGGGCGGCTACACCTTC
NA,15,NA,TRBV5-1,TRBJ1-3,CASSLDGGGGNTIYF,TGCGCCAGCAGCTTGGACGGCGGGGGTGGAAACACCATATATTTT
TRBD1,12,NA,TRBV11-3,TRBJ1-1,CASRQGRAEAFF,TGTGCGAGCCGACAGGGGAGGGCTGAAGCTTTCTTT
TRBD2,16,NA,TRBV6-5,TRBJ2-7,CASSYGRTSGIYEQYF,TGTGCCAGCAGTTACGGGCGGACTAGCGGGATTTACGAGCAGTACTTC
NA,13,NA,TRBV7-8,TRBJ2-1,CASSPIRGNEQFF,TGTGCCAGCAGCCCCATTCGGGGGAATGAGCAGTTCTTC
NA,11,NA,TRBV20-1,TRBJ2-3,CSARASDTQYF,TGCAGTGCTAGAGCTTCAGATACGCAGTATTTT
NA,14,NA,TRBV2,TRBJ2-1,CASSEPGGIGEQFF,TGTGCCAGCAGCGAACCCGGGGGTATAGGTGAGCAGTTCTTC
NA,15,NA,TRBV6-5,TRBJ1-5,CASTGVEFVYQPQHF,TGTGCCAGCACCGGGGTAGAGTTCGTTTATCAGCCCCAGCATTTT
NA,18,NA,TRBV19,TRBJ2-6,CASSVDSSARSGANVLTF,TGTGCCAGTAGTGTTGACAGTTCAGCTCGCTCTGGGGCCAACGTCCTGACTTTC
NA,15,NA,TRBV2,TRBJ1-4,CASSINREWNEKLFF,TGTGCCAGCAGTATTAACAGGGAGTGGAATGAAAAACTGTTTTTT
TRBD1,15,NA,TRBV9,TRBJ1-5,CASSVGTGMDQPQHF,TGTGCCAGCAGCGTAGGGACAGGGATGGATCAGCCCCAGCATTTT
TRBD2,14,NA,TRBV5-1,TRBJ2-1,CASSPGTIGNEQFF,TGCGCCAGCAGCCCTGGGACTATTGGCAATGAGCAGTTCTTC
TRBD1,13,once,TRBV5-8,TRBJ1-2,CASSWDRSYGYTF,TGTGCCAGCAGCTGGGACAGGAGTTATGGCTACACCTTC
NA,15,NA,TRBV6-2/TRBV6-3,TRBJ1-2,CASSYWGQGNYGYTF,TGTGCCAGCAGTTACTGGGGGCAGGGGAACTATGGCTACACCTTC
NA,14,NA,TRBV2,TRBJ2-5,CASKATGGVETQYF,TGTGCCAGCAAAGCCACAGGGGGGGTGGAGACCCAGTACTTC
NA,16,NA,TRBV6-5,TRBJ1-4,CASSYSGGARDEKLFF,TGTGCCAGCAGTTACTCTGGGGGGGCTAGAGATGAAAAACTGTTTTTT
TRBD1,15,NA,TRBV4-1,TRBJ2-7,CASSQAPQNRGLQYF,TGCGCCAGCAGCCAAGCGCCCCAGAACAGGGGGCTTCAGTACTTC
NA,16,NA,TRBV9,TRBJ2-1,CASSVHGGTPYNEQFF,TGTGCCAGCAGCGTCCATGGCGGGACCCCCTACAATGAGCAGTTCTTC
TRBD1,15,NA,TRBV24-1,TRBJ2-5,CATSPGTGGSETQYF,TGTGCCACCAGCCCCGGGACAGGGGGCTCAGAGACCCAGTACTTC
TRBD1,17,NA,TRBV11-2,TRBJ2-7,CASITSLGTGKSYEQYF,TGTGCCAGCATCACGAGTCTCGGGACAGGGAAATCCTACGAGCAGTACTTC
TRBD1,16,NA,TRBV19,TRBJ2-5,CASSLRKGQLQETQYF,TGTGCCAGTAGTCTCCGAAAGGGACAGCTCCAAGAGACCCAGTACTTC
NA,12,NA,TRBV24-1,TRBJ2-1,CATSELGDEQFF,TGTGCCACCAGTGAACTCGGGGATGAGCAGTTCTTC